This passage covers 30 T cell receptor beta chains from one sample sequenced in a study of T-cell memory formation after mild COVID-19. TCRdb re-analysed the 5' RACE reads in MiXCR, keeping a single row per CDR3 protein. The data show roughly 450,000 distinct CDR3 sequences, 15% to 20% seen once. The sample comprised PBMCs or a T cell subset sorted from them (not recorded which). These receptors all stem from an adult woman who had mild COVID-19 (a few samples of this study predate the infection). Cell type and time point are not known.

This clonotype was seen a few times. The chain is built from TRBV7-2 and TRBJ2-6, with no clear D. V was pared by 5 bases and J by 2 bases, with 16 bases between. Per germline, CDR1 SGHTA and CDR2 FQGNSA. This CDR3 is 17 amino acids long. CDR3 in DNA: TGTGCCAGCAGCAGAGAACCCCCTAGGGCTGGGGCCAACGTCCTGACTTTC. Encoded protein: CASSREPPRAGANVLTF.

J is TRBJ2-5 and V is TRBV7-9; 8 bases map to TRBD2. Unmatched junction bases numbered 2, after V lost 9 bases and J lost 5 bases. The CDR3 runs 11 residues. Germline CDR1 reads SEHNR; CDR2 reads FQNEAQ (reference sequence). The CDR3 DNA sequence: TGTGCCAGACGGGGGGGGGAGACCCAGTACTTC. This translates into CARRGGETQYF.

This clonotype was seen a handful of times. This chain links TRBV5-1 with TRBJ1-2, with 12 bases lining up with TRBD1. In germline, CDR1 is SGHRS, CDR2 YFSETQ. The CDR3 totals 15 residues. The V gene end was trimmed by 3 bases and the J gene end by 5 bases; junction bases not matched to a gene: 5. Here the CDR3 DNA reads TGCGCCAGCAGCTCCGGGACAGGGGGCACTTATGGCTACACCTTC. Translation gives CASSSGTGGTYGYTF.

V gene TRBV15 combines with J gene TRBJ2-7; D possibly corresponds to TRBD2 (6 bases). The CDR3 consists of 19 residues. Per germline, CDR1 LNHNV and CDR2 YYDKDF (reference sequence). The germline V and J ends were trimmed by 2 bases and 2 bases, with 25 bases remaining between them. The CDR3 DNA reads TGTGCCACCAGCAGAACCAGCCCCTTTGGTAGCGGACTTCCCTACGAGCAGTACTTC. Amino acids: CATSRTSPFGSGLPYEQYF.

This clonotype was seen a few times. The chain carries TRBV12-3 or TRBV12-4 and TRBJ1-5; a possible D gene is TRBD1 (5 bases). V was trimmed by 8 bases and J by 5 bases, leaving 16 bases between them. There are 14 residues in the CDR3. The CDR3 bases are TGTGCCAGCCGGGGGAGGGCTGTACATCAGCCCCAGCATTTT. It is translated as CASRGRAVHQPQHF.

This clonotype showed up just a few times. The J gene is TRBJ2-7, the V gene TRBV27, with unresolved D. From germline, CDR1 is MNHEY and CDR2 SMNVEV (reference sequence). The CDR3 is 13 residues long. Between the trimmed V and J ends, which lost 2 bases and 5 bases, there was a span of 10 bases. CDR3 sequence: CASSLRPGHEQYF. CDR3 DNA sequence: TGTGCCAGCAGTTTACGGCCCGGCCACGAGCAGTACTTC.

This clonotype appeared a few times. This chain uses TRBV20-1 with TRBJ2-4; D possibly corresponds to TRBD1 (7 bases). CDR3 size: 13 residues. Trimming stripped 2 bases from V and 8 bases from J, with 13 bases between. Germline CDR1 DFQATT, CDR2 SNEGSKA (reference sequence). CDR3 nucleotide sequence: TGCAGTGCTAGACAGGGGGGTGGATACATTCAGTACTTC. This translates into CSARQGGGYIQYF.

The chain uses TRBV5-1 and TRBJ1-1; a weak D match, TRBD1 (6 bases). V lost 4 bases and J lost 0, with 16 bases in between. The CDR3 spans 16 residues. Germline lookup yields CDR1 SGHRS and CDR2 YFSETQ. The CDR3 protein is CASSPGDRTLNTEAFF. CDR3 bases: TGCGCCAGCAGCCCAGGGGACCGGACATTGAACACTGAAGCTTTCTTT.

This clonotype was seen a handful of times. The rearrangement joins TRBV7-6 to TRBJ2-1; the D gene is possibly TRBD1 (6 bases). Trimming left V 3 bases short and J 4 bases short, with 13 bases between. The germline V gene encodes CDR1 SGHVS and CDR2 FNYEAQ. This CDR3 contains 15 residues. Written as DNA, the CDR3 is TGTGCCAGCAGCTTGACAGGCCAACGTTACAATGAGCAGTTCTTC. As protein: CASSLTGQRYNEQFF.

In its sample, this clonotype was seen a few times. The gene calls are TRBV4-3 and TRBJ1-4; D may be TRBD1 (6 bases). The CDR3 is 16 residues long. CDR1 is LGHNA, CDR2 YSLEER, per germline. V gave up 0 bases and J gave up 0 bases, with 8 bases separating them. The CDR3 DNA reads TGCGCCAGCAGCCAAGACTGGACAGCAACTAATGAAAAACTGTTTTTT. Protein sequence: CASSQDWTATNEKLFF.

V is TRBV19 and J is TRBJ1-6, with 7 bases matching TRBD1. The CDR3 extends over 16 amino acids. The trim removed 6 bases at V and 6 bases at J, leaving 11 bases unmatched. Germline V gene sequence: CDR1 LNHDA, CDR2 SQIVND (reference sequence). CDR3 in DNA: TGTGCCAGTAGCCCTCTAGGACAGGACCGTAATTCACCCCTCCACTTT. Translating it yields CASSPLGQDRNSPLHF. The variable domain in full, with the rest retrieved from reference TRBV19 and TRBJ1-6, is DGGITQSPKYLFRKEGQNVTLSCEQNLNHDAMYWYRQDPGQGLRLIYYSQIVNDFQKGDIAEGYSVSREKKESFPLTVTSAQKNPTAFYLCASSPLGQDRNSPLHFGNGTRLTVT.

This clonotype turned up a few times. The rearrangement joins TRBV6-6 to TRBJ2-3, with 10 bases matching TRBD2. The length of the CDR3 is 17 residues. V trimming: 0 bases; J trimming: 1 base; junction bases outside the gene matches: 4. The germline V gene encodes CDR1 MNHNY and CDR2 SVGAGI (reference sequence). CDR3 in DNA: TGTGCCAGCAGTTACTCGGCGACTAGCGGGCGCACAGATACGCAGTATTTT. Protein sequence: CASSYSATSGRTDTQYF.

The rearrangement joins TRBV19 to TRBJ2-7; D remains unclear. The germline gives CDR1 LNHDA, CDR2 SQIVND (reference sequence). This CDR3 is 18 amino acids long. V was pared by 7 bases and J by 2 bases, with 27 bases between. CDR3: CASKFRDGIGTGTYEQYF. The CDR3 bases are TGTGCCAGTAAGTTCCGCGATGGTATTGGAACCGGTACCTACGAGCAGTACTTC.

This clonotype came up many times. V gene TRBV15 combines with J gene TRBJ2-7; unclear D gene. In germline, CDR1 is LNHNV, CDR2 YYDKDF (reference sequence). CDR3 size: 15 residues. Trimming removed 4 bases at V and 3 bases at J, with 16 bases between. The CDR3 DNA reads TGTGCCACCAGCAAATACGGGCAGGAACGCTACGAGCAGTACTTC. It encodes CATSKYGQERYEQYF.

The chain carries TRBV18 and TRBJ1-2, with 10 bases matching TRBD1. The J segment lost 1 base and the V segment lost 3 bases, leaving 8 bases of the junction unmatched. The CDR3 loop spans 17 amino acids. Germline-derived CDR1 and CDR2 are KGHSH and LQKENI. CDR3 coding DNA: TGTGCCAGCTCACCTTGGGACAGGGGAATGATTAACTATGGCTACACCTTC. It encodes CASSPWDRGMINYGYTF.

There are many counts of this clonotype. The rearrangement uses TRBV7-2 and TRBJ2-1, with 9 nucleotides matching TRBD2. The trim removed 4 bases at V and 4 bases at J, leaving 5 bases unmatched. The CDR3 has 15 residues. Germline V CDR1 and CDR2: SGHTA, FQGNSA. CDR3 sequence (DNA): TGTGCCAGCAGCTCTAGCGGGGAGCCATACAATGAGCAGTTCTTC. Translating it yields CASSSSGEPYNEQFF.

The DNA for the CDR3 is TGTGCCAGCAGCTTAGGGGACGGAGGGTCCCACAATGAGCAGTTCTTC. This codes for CASSLGDGGSHNEQFF. The chain carries TRBV7-9 and TRBJ2-1, with TRBD2 as a possible D gene (6 bases). The germline V gene encodes CDR1 SEHNR and CDR2 FQNEAQ (reference sequence). V lost 1 base, J lost 5 bases, and 15 bases lay in between. The CDR3 totals 16 residues.

The chain has TRBV4-1 and TRBJ2-7; D may correspond to TRBD1 or TRBD2 (5 bases each). The CDR3 runs to 13 residues. In germline, CDR1 is MGHRA, CDR2 YSYEKL. V lost 4 bases and J 3 bases, leaving 10 bases between the germline ends. CDR3 residues: CASSPGRLYEQYF. CDR3 nucleotide sequence: TGCGCCAGCAGCCCGGGACGGCTCTACGAGCAGTACTTC.

J is TRBJ1-1 and V is TRBV20-1; D might be TRBD1 (6 bases). V lost 5 bases and J lost 13, with 26 bases in between. The CDR3 covers 14 residues. Germline CDR1 DFQATT, CDR2 SNEGSKA (reference sequence). The CDR3 DNA is TGCAGTGCTTCAACGGTGCGGGGGCTTCGGGATAATTTCTTT. It encodes CSASTVRGLRDNFF.

This clonotype occurred a few times. The chain joins TRBV7-9 to TRBJ2-5, with a weak D call TRBD1 (7 bases). This CDR3 spans 16 amino acids. The V gene's germline CDR1 is SEHNR and CDR2 FQNEAQ (reference sequence). V dropped 3 bases and J dropped 1 base, with 15 bases sitting between them. Written as DNA, the CDR3 is TGTGCCAGCAGCTTGGGGGGACAGTTACTCCAAGAGACCCAGTACTTC. Protein sequence: CASSLGGQLLQETQYF.

The V and J genes are TRBV20-1 and TRBJ2-1, with 14 bases fitting TRBD2. The CDR3 runs to 17 residues. In germline, CDR1 is DFQATT, CDR2 SNEGSKA (reference sequence). Trimming cost V 4 bases and J 1 base; bases outside gene matches: 6. The CDR3 region has the DNA TGCAGTGCTAACTCCGGACTAGCGGGAGGTTCCTACAATGAGCAGTTCTTC. Protein product: CSANSGLAGGSYNEQFF.

This clonotype was recorded at least ten times. The rearrangement links TRBV12-3 or TRBV12-4 to TRBJ2-1; possible D gene TRBD1, 5 bases. Trimming cost V 5 bases and J 2 bases, with 22 bases left between them. The CDR3 totals 18 residues. The CDR3 DNA sequence: TGTGCCAGCAGTCCGACAGAATTCCATTACGAAACCTACAATGAGCAGTTCTTC. Amino acid sequence: CASSPTEFHYETYNEQFF.

This clonotype was detected only a few times. The rearrangement links TRBV12-3 or TRBV12-4 to TRBJ1-1, with D possibly matching TRBD1 (5 bases). There are 15 residues in the CDR3. Deletions cut 8 bases from V and 4 bases from J, with 20 bases between. DNA of the CDR3: TGTGCCAGCGGGCTTCGAGCGGGACTTTCCACTGAAGCTTTCTTT. The encoded protein is CASGLRAGLSTEAFF.

The V call is TRBV10-3, the J call TRBJ2-1; 7 bases are a match to TRBD2. V dropped 0 bases and J dropped 5; count of bases not matched to a gene: 10. The V gene's germline CDR1 is ENHRY and CDR2 SYGVKD. This CDR3 is built from 17 residues. CDR3 in amino acids: CAISESPSGAANNEQFF. CDR3 DNA: TGTGCCATCAGTGAGTCGCCTAGCGGCGCAGCCAACAATGAGCAGTTCTTC.

A few counts support this clonotype. This rearrangement joins TRBV3-1 to TRBJ2-5, with 8 positions matching TRBD1. The germline V gene encodes CDR1 LGHDT and CDR2 YNNKEL (reference sequence). The CDR3 consists of 14 residues. J was trimmed by 5 bases and V by 1 base; bases with no gene match: 3. The CDR3 region is CASSQAGGEETQYF. As DNA, the CDR3 is TGTGCCAGCAGCCAAGCAGGGGGCGAGGAGACCCAGTACTTC.

This clonotype has more than one count but fewer than ten. V is TRBV7-2 and J is TRBJ1-2, with D uncertain. V dropped 0 bases and J dropped 5 bases, with 10 bases sitting between them. The CDR3 totals 14 residues. The germline gives CDR1 SGHTA, CDR2 FQGNSA. The DNA of the CDR3 is TGTGCCAGCAGCTTAGCTCAGGATTCATATGGCTACACCTTC. It translates to CASSLAQDSYGYTF.

This clonotype has just one count. The chain is built from TRBV28 and TRBJ2-2; 10 bases are a match to TRBD1. V lost 5 bases and J lost 5; bases outside the gene matches: 5. CDR3 size: 15 residues. CDR1 is MDHEN and CDR2 is SYDVKM in the germline V gene. The CDR3 DNA is TGTGCCAGCAGTGCCGGACAGGGGGAAACCGGGGAGCTGTTTTTT. Encoded protein: CASSAGQGETGELFF.

The chain links TRBV7-3 to TRBJ2-7; 8 nucleotides align to TRBD2. Germline V gene data show CDR1 as SGHTA and CDR2 as FQGTGA. The CDR3 has 16 amino acids. V lost 2 bases and J lost 0; bases outside the gene matches: 6. Here the CDR3 reads CASSLSGGPPSYEQYF. CDR3 nucleotide sequence: TGTGCCAGCAGCTTATCGGGGGGGCCACCCTCCTACGAGCAGTACTTC.

This clonotype has only a few counts. The V and J genes are TRBV20-1 and TRBJ1-4; D is perhaps TRBD1 (5 bases). Trimming cost V 0 bases and J 2 bases, with 13 bases left between them. From germline, CDR1 is DFQATT and CDR2 SNEGSKA (reference sequence). The CDR3 contains 16 residues. Here the CDR3 DNA reads TGCAGTGCTAGAGATCGACGTGGGGCGACTAATGAAAAACTGTTTTTT. This sequence encodes CSARDRRGATNEKLFF.

This clonotype occurred a few times. The rearrangement links TRBV6-5 to TRBJ2-3; TRBD2 might be the D (5 bases). The V gene's germline CDR1 is MNHEY and CDR2 SVGAGI. Deletions cut 2 bases from V and 4 bases from J, with 13 bases between. The CDR3 contains 15 residues. The CDR3 here is CASSYAGISSDTQYF. CDR3 nucleotide sequence: TGTGCCAGCAGTTACGCCGGGATTTCGTCAGATACGCAGTATTTT.